One sample yielded the 21 T cell receptor beta chains listed below, sequenced in a study of cytomegalovirus exposure and HLA in healthy donors. The table came from immunoSEQ multiplex PCR; TCRdb's copy has only in-frame clones and leaves some out. This sample has roughly 80,000 clones; about 93% occur once, and the top ten carry approximately 2%. The sequenced sample consisted of PBMCs. These receptors all come from a woman aged 18 to 35 in good health and CMV-seronegative.

The V and J genes are TRBV29-1 and TRBJ1-1; 7 positions agree with TRBD1. V dropped 6 bases and J dropped 1; count of bases not matched to a gene: 5. The germline CDR1 and CDR2 sequences are SQVTM and ANQGSEA. The CDR3 contains 13 residues. The CDR3 reads CSVLRQGNTEAFF. The CDR3 coding sequence is TGCAGCGTACTCCGACAGGGGAACACTGAAGCTTTCTTT.

The chain joins TRBV27 to TRBJ2-7; 9 bases map to TRBD2. With V trimmed by 4 bases and J by 1 base, 2 bases remained unmatched. Looked up from germline, CDR1 is MNHEY and CDR2 is SMNVEV (reference sequence). The CDR3 spans 14 residues. The CDR3: CASSWSGGSYEQYF. The CDR3 DNA is TGTGCCAGCAGTTGGAGCGGGGGGTCCTACGAGCAGTACTTC.

This chain uses TRBV5-4 with TRBJ2-1; possibly TRBD2 for D (6 bases). This CDR3 is built from 17 residues. The germline CDR1 and CDR2 sequences are SGHNT and YYREEE (reference sequence). V was clipped by 1 base and J by 4 bases, with 18 bases between them. The CDR3 coding sequence is TGTGCCAGCAGCTTGTGGTGGGGGAGGTTGGGATACAATGAGCAGTTCTTC. This encodes CASSLWWGRLGYNEQFF.

V is TRBV18 and J is TRBJ2-7, with D perhaps matching TRBD2 (6 bases). The germline V gene has CDR1 KGHSH and CDR2 LQKENI. The CDR3 is made up of 16 amino acids. Between the trimmed V and J ends, which lost 2 bases and 2 bases, there was a span of 16 bases. The CDR3 here is CASSPGAGTFAYEQYF. The DNA of the CDR3 is TGTGCCAGCTCACCAGGGGCCGGGACTTTCGCCTACGAGCAGTACTTC.

The chain uses TRBV4-1 and TRBJ2-1; D ambiguous. The germline V gene has CDR1 MGHRA and CDR2 YSYEKL. The CDR3 has 14 residues. Trimming left V 3 bases short and J 5 bases short, with 11 bases between. CDR3 sequence: CASSQTATDNEQFF. CDR3 nucleotide sequence: TGCGCCAGCAGCCAGACTGCGACGGACAATGAGCAGTTCTTC.

The table lists this clone with a count of one. The chain employs TRBV5-1 and TRBJ2-7; TRBD2 aligns across 10 bases. The V segment lost 9 bases and the J segment 0 bases; nucleotides outside the gene matches: 18. The CDR3 is 18 residues long. CDR1 and CDR2 from the germline V gene are SGHRS and YFSETQ. The CDR3 protein is CATSSGHGLADSSYEQYF. CDR3 DNA sequence: TGCGCCACCTCAAGTGGCCACGGACTAGCGGACAGCTCCTACGAGCAGTACTTC.

This clone was seen once. This chain joins TRBV6-5 and TRBJ2-3, with TRBD2 identical over 7 bases. This CDR3 region has 15 residues. Trimming took 6 bases from V and 5 from J; bases not matched to a gene: 11. The germline gives CDR1 MNHEY, CDR2 SVGAGI. In DNA, the CDR3 is TGTGCCAGCAGGTACCACGAGGGAGGGAAAGATACGCAGTATTTT. It encodes CASRYHEGGKDTQYF.

The genes are TRBV7-9 and TRBJ2-3; D might be TRBD2 (6 bases). Germline V CDR1 and CDR2: SEHNR, FQNEAQ (reference sequence). The length of the CDR3 is 15 residues. V was pared by 4 bases and J by 0 bases, with 11 bases between. The CDR3 spells CASSSQGGSTDTQYF. CDR3 DNA sequence: TGTGCCAGCAGCTCCCAGGGAGGAAGCACAGATACGCAGTATTTT.

The chain employs TRBV6-6 and TRBJ1-2; TRBD1 might be the D (6 bases). CDR1 and CDR2 (germline): MNHNY, SVGAGI (reference sequence). With 8 bases removed from V and 4 bases from J, the gap between germline ends came to 17 bases. This CDR3 comprises 14 residues. The CDR3 coding sequence is TGTGCCAGCGGAAGACAGGATACCGCCTATGGCTACACCTTC. It is translated as CASGRQDTAYGYTF.

The chain combines TRBV18 with TRBJ2-5, with no clear D. V dropped 3 bases and J dropped 5 bases, with 4 bases sitting between them. The CDR3 is made up of 11 amino acids. CDR1 is KGHSH and CDR2 is LQKENI in the germline V gene. The CDR3 loop reads CASSPSETQYF. The CDR3 nucleotides read TGTGCCAGCTCACCGTCGGAGACCCAGTACTTC.

This clone was counted a single time. The genes are TRBV4-2 and TRBJ2-1; 11 bases agree with TRBD2. The CDR3 is 17 amino acids. Germline V lookup: CDR1 LGHNA, CDR2 YNFKEQ. With V trimmed by 2 bases and J by 8 bases, 11 bases remained unmatched. The CDR3 nucleotides are TGTGCCAGCAGCCAATCTATAGCGGGAGGGCCAGGTGATGAGCAGTTCTTC. It encodes CASSQSIAGGPGDEQFF.

The chain has TRBV2 and TRBJ2-6, with TRBD1 identical over 9 bases. The CDR3 contains 18 residues. After removal of 1 base from V and 0 bases from J, the junction contained 4 bases not matched to a gene. Germline V gene lookup returns CDR1 SNHLY and CDR2 FYNNEI. The CDR3 DNA reads TGTGCCAGCAGTGAAGGGTGGGACAGGGCCTCTGGGGCCAACGTCCTGACTTTC. Residues: CASSEGWDRASGANVLTF.

The V and J genes are TRBV7-3 and TRBJ1-2; 7 positions match TRBD1. CDR1 and CDR2 (germline): SGHTA, FQGTGA. This CDR3 spans 13 amino acids. Trimming at V came to 5 bases and at J to 4 bases, leaving 4 bases not matched to a gene. CDR3 region: CASSLPGGYGYTF. Written as DNA, the CDR3 is TGTGCCAGCAGCCTCCCAGGGGGCTATGGCTACACCTTC.

The CDR3 loop is CASSITSGRDSNQPQHF. The CDR3 DNA follows: TGTGCCAGTAGTATTACATCGGGCAGGGATAGCAATCAGCCCCAGCATTTT. The rearrangement links TRBV19 to TRBJ1-5, with D tentatively TRBD1 (5 bases). The CDR3 extends over 17 amino acids. Germline lookup yields CDR1 LNHDA and CDR2 SQIVND (reference sequence). With 3 bases removed from V and 0 bases from J, the gap between germline ends came to 15 bases.

V usage is TRBV2 and J usage is TRBJ2-1; D is unresolved. This CDR3 spans 14 amino acids. Germline CDR1 reads SNHLY; CDR2 reads FYNNEI. Trimming took off 6 bases at V and 5 bases at J, with 14 bases between the two ends. CDR3 in DNA: TGTGCCAGCAGAGCGAGTCTTTTGGACAATGAGCAGTTCTTC. Amino acid sequence: CASRASLLDNEQFF.

This chain connects TRBV30 to TRBJ2-1, with D unresolved. Germline values: CDR1 GTSNPN, CDR2 SVGIG (reference sequence). This CDR3 spans 11 amino acids. Trimming took off 0 bases at V and 7 bases at J, with 4 bases between the two ends. As DNA, the CDR3 is TGTGCCTGGAGTGTTAATAATGAGCAGTTCTTC. This sequence encodes CAWSVNNEQFF.

J is TRBJ1-1 and V is TRBV13; TRBD1 matches 7 bases. The CDR3 covers 15 residues. Germline CDR1 and CDR2: PRHDT and FYEKMQ (reference sequence). The V segment lost 1 base and the J segment 3 bases; nucleotides outside the gene matches: 5. The CDR3 spells CASSLVGTAYTEAFF. CDR3 nucleotide sequence: TGTGCCAGCAGCTTAGTTGGGACAGCGTACACTGAAGCTTTCTTT. The whole variable domain, filled in from reference TRBV13 and TRBJ1-1, reads AAGVIQSPRHLIKEKRETATLKCYPIPRHDTVYWYQQGPGQDPQFLISFYEKMQSDKGSIPDRFSAQQFSDYHSELNMSSLELGDSALYFCASSLVGTAYTEAFFGQGTRLTVV.

V usage is TRBV2 and J usage is TRBJ2-7; D perhaps matches TRBD1 (7 bases). Germline lookup yields CDR1 SNHLY and CDR2 FYNNEI. CDR3 length: 14 amino acids. The V end lost 3 bases, the J end lost 7 bases, and 16 bases lay between the germline ends. The CDR3 loop reads CASSDSLQGGEQYF. The CDR3 coding sequence is TGTGCCAGCAGTGACTCTCTGCAGGGGGGAGAGCAGTACTTC. Full variable domain (rest looked up from reference TRBV2 and TRBJ2-7): EPEVTQTPSHQVTQMGQEVILRCVPISNHLYFYWYRQILGQKVEFLVSFYNNEISEKSEIFDDQFSVERPDGSNFTLKIRSTKLEDSAMYFCASSDSLQGGEQYFGPGTRLTVT.

This chain uses TRBV2 with TRBJ2-7; D perhaps matches TRBD2 (5 bases). CDR1 SNHLY and CDR2 FYNNEI come from the germline V gene. Trimming took 7 bases from V and 7 from J, leaving 17 bases between them. This CDR3 contains 13 residues. Written as DNA, the CDR3 is TGTGCCAGCAAGGGAGTTCGGACGGGGGAGCAGTACTTC. It codes for CASKGVRTGEQYF. Variable domain in full (rest from reference TRBV2 and TRBJ2-7): EPEVTQTPSHQVTQMGQEVILRCVPISNHLYFYWYRQILGQKVEFLVSFYNNEISEKSEIFDDQFSVERPDGSNFTLKIRSTKLEDSAMYFCASKGVRTGEQYFGPGTRLTVT.

The rearrangement links TRBV27 to TRBJ2-1; 11 nucleotides match TRBD1. V was clipped by 7 bases and J by 1 base; unmatched bases: 18. CDR1 is MNHEY and CDR2 is SMNVEV in the germline V gene (reference sequence). This CDR3 is 20 amino acids long. The CDR3 reads CASTTQIGQGARLSYNEQFF. The CDR3 DNA reads as TGTGCCAGCACCACCCAAATCGGACAGGGGGCCCGACTTTCCTACAATGAGCAGTTCTTC.

The chain combines TRBV5-8 with TRBJ1-6, with 7 bases that match TRBD1. Germline CDR1 SGHTS, CDR2 YDEGEE. The V gene end was trimmed by 2 bases and the J gene end by 8 bases; junction bases not matched to a gene: 10. The CDR3 length is 16 residues. For the CDR3, the DNA is TGTGCCAGCAGCTTCGGGAAAACAGGGGTTTATTCACCCCTCCACTTT. This sequence encodes CASSFGKTGVYSPLHF.